These 3 T cell receptor beta chains share one sample of origin, sequenced in a study of blood T cells in healthy people across ages. The use of a sample-barcoded 5' primer and a J-beta primer mix characterized a second PCR of roughly 6 to 11 cycles. In TCRdb, the 5' RACE reads were re-called with MiXCR into one record per CDR3 protein. The sample has about 2 million distinct CDR3 sequences, around half seen once. Sequencing used blood. The receptors were gathered from a woman in her forties in good health.

This clonotype has just a few counts. The V call is TRBV4-3, the J call TRBJ2-1; no clear D. Looked up from germline, CDR1 is LGHNA and CDR2 is YSLEER. V lost 0 bases to trimming and J lost 14 bases, with 14 bases between them. The CDR3 consists of 13 residues. The CDR3: CASSQETTSVEFF. CDR3 coding DNA: TGCGCCAGCAGCCAAGAGACAACCTCCGTGGAGTTCTTC.

This clonotype was counted only a few times. CDR3 region: CASRGGPGGNYGYTF. Here the CDR3 DNA reads TGTGCCAGCAGGGGGGGACCGGGGGGAAACTATGGCTACACCTTC. This sequence joins TRBV6-6 and TRBJ1-2; a weak D match, TRBD1 (5 bases). The CDR3 totals 15 residues. CDR1 is MNHNY, CDR2 SVGAGI, per germline (reference sequence). V gave up 6 bases and J gave up 2 bases, with 16 bases separating them.

This clonotype has more than one count but fewer than ten. The rearrangement uses TRBV15 and TRBJ2-7; the D gene is possibly TRBD1 (6 bases). The CDR3 is made up of 13 amino acids. V was clipped by 3 bases and J by 2 bases, with 8 bases between them. Germline lookup yields CDR1 LNHNV and CDR2 YYDKDF (reference sequence). In nucleotides, the CDR3 is TGTGCCACCAGCAGCGGACAGACCTACGAGCAGTACTTC. Its translation: CATSSGQTYEQYF.